Listed below are T cell receptor beta chains from one sample, sequenced in a study of blood T cell repertoires in COVID-19. Profiling relied on immunoSEQ multiplex PCR, and the TCRdb table lists in-frame clones only, not all of them. The sample includes some 150,000 clones, about 85% of them seen just once. Sequenced: peripheral blood. The receptors shown here come from a human donor in a cohort sampled during active COVID-19. The CDR3 runs from the conserved cysteine through the conserved F or W. The D gene is left open where the match is weak. Clone sizes are given selectively: once, few, many, or a class where the clone is expanded.

cdr3_nt | cdr3_aa | j_call | v_call | clone_size | d_call
TGTGCCAGCAGCTCGCAGGGGGCCGGCACTGAAGCTTTCTTT | CASSSQGAGTEAFF | TRBJ1-1 | TRBV7-9 | - | TRBD1
TGTGCCAGCAGCAGAACAGGGGACCCTCGAGGGCGAGAGACCCAGTACTTC | CASSRTGDPRGRETQYF | TRBJ2-5 | TRBV7-6 | - | TRBD1
TGTGCCAGCAGCCTAACAGGGGGCGCGGGCTATGGCTACACCTTC | CASSLTGGAGYGYTF | TRBJ1-2 | TRBV7-3 | - | TRBD1
TGTGCCAGCAGCGGAGGCAGTCGTAACTATGGCTACACCTTC | CASSGGSRNYGYTF | TRBJ1-2 | TRBV7-2 | - | -
TGTGCCAGCAGCTCGCTTGGGGGGGGGAATCAGCCCCAGCATTTT | CASSSLGGGNQPQHF | TRBJ1-5 | TRBV7-9 | - | -
TGCGCCAGCAGCCAATCCGCCGGGACAGAAGCTTTCTTT | CASSQSAGTEAFF | TRBJ1-1 | TRBV4-1 | - | -
TGTGCCCTTACAGGGAAGTTGAGCAATCAGCCCCAGCATTTT | CALTGKLSNQPQHF | TRBJ1-5 | TRBV30 | - | -
TGTGCCAGCAGCCAACAGGGCTACGAGCAGTACTTC | CASSQQGYEQYF | TRBJ2-7 | TRBV3-1/TRBV3-2 | - | -
TGTGCTAGTGGTTACCCCGGGCAGCCCCAGCATTTT | CASGYPGQPQHF | TRBJ1-5 | TRBV12-5 | - | -
TGTGCCAGCAGCCAGAGGACAGACTACGAGCAGTACTTC | CASSQRTDYEQYF | TRBJ2-7 | TRBV14 | - | -
TGTGCCAGCAGCCATCCTGGACTAGCAAATGAGCAGTTCTTC | CASSHPGLANEQFF | TRBJ2-1 | TRBV14 | - | TRBD2
TGTGCCAGCAGCCTGGACGGGATCTATGGCTACACCTTC | CASSLDGIYGYTF | TRBJ1-2 | TRBV11-2 | - | -
TGTGCCAGTAGTAGGGGACAGGGGAACTATGGCTACACCTTC | CASSRGQGNYGYTF | TRBJ1-2 | TRBV19 | - | TRBD1
TGTGCCAGCAGCGTAGGCAGGGGAAGTGAGCAGTTCTTC | CASSVGRGSEQFF | TRBJ2-1 | TRBV9 | - | -
TGTGCCAGCAGCTACAGCCAGGCCGGGACAGGGGGCAGGGAGCTGTTTTTT | CASSYSQAGTGGRELFF | TRBJ2-2 | TRBV5-6 | - | TRBD1
TGTGCCACCAGCACGTTAGTGGGCTTCACCTACGGCTACACCTTC | CATSTLVGFTYGYTF | TRBJ1-2 | TRBV15 | - | -
TGTGCCAGCAGCCTAGGAGGGGGCAGCTACGAGCAGTACTTC | CASSLGGGSYEQYF | TRBJ2-7 | TRBV3-1/TRBV3-2 | - | -
TGTGCCAGTAGTATTCCAGGGTGGGGTGAAGCTTTCTTT | CASSIPGWGEAFF | TRBJ1-1 | TRBV19 | - | -
TGTGCCAGCCTTCCTGGCGGCAGCTCCTACGAGCAGTACTTC | CASLPGGSSYEQYF | TRBJ2-7 | TRBV28 | - | -
TGCGCCAGCAGCTTGGCCGGGACAGGGGGCTCTGGGGAGCTGTTTTTT | CASSLAGTGGSGELFF | TRBJ2-2 | TRBV5-1 | - | TRBD1
TGTGCCAGCAGTCCGGACAGGGGTACCGAGCAGTACTTC | CASSPDRGTEQYF | TRBJ2-7 | TRBV6-5 | - | TRBD1
TGTGCCAGCAGTCGACAGGGAAGAAACACCATATATTTT | CASSRQGRNTIYF | TRBJ1-3 | TRBV2 | - | TRBD1
TGTGCCAGCAGTGCCCGGGTGGGCACAGATACGCAGTATTTT | CASSARVGTDTQYF | TRBJ2-3 | TRBV2 | once | -
TGTGCCAGCAGCGTAGTTGGGTTCATGGGCGGACTAGCGAACTATGGCTACACCTTC | CASSVVGFMGGLANYGYTF | TRBJ1-2 | TRBV9 | - | -
TGCAGTGCTAGAATAGTAGATACGCAGTATTTT | CSARIVDTQYF | TRBJ2-3 | TRBV20-1 | - | -
TGTGCCAGCAGTGACCAGGGGGGACGCTATGGCTACACCTTC | CASSDQGGRYGYTF | TRBJ1-2 | TRBV6-1 | - | TRBD1
TGCGCCAGCAGCACCCGGACTAGCGGGGGGTCAGAGACCCAGTACTTC | CASSTRTSGGSETQYF | TRBJ2-5 | TRBV5-1 | - | TRBD2